These 26 T cell receptor beta chains were all obtained from the same sample, sequenced in a study of shared clonotypes between healthy human individuals. Positive CCR7 selection of CD45RO-negative cells yielded the naive CD8 cells, and terminally differentiated effector memory CD45RA+ cells were excluded. Produced via immunoSEQ multiplex PCR; TCRdb's table is partial and in-frame only. This sample carries about 2.1 million clones, 93% of them seen once, and the ten largest clones take roughly 1.7%. Material for sequencing was naive CD8+ T cells from PBMCs. The receptor source for this set is a man aged 18 to 35 in good health. Some clones in this sample may be carry-over from other donors' samples.

CDR3 region: CASSIGTGKESGYGYTF. The CDR3 DNA is TGTGCCAGCAGTATCGGGACAGGGAAGGAAAGTGGCTATGGCTACACCTTC. The V call is TRBV28, the J call TRBJ1-2, with TRBD1 matching 9 bases. The germline CDR1 and CDR2 sequences are MDHEN and SYDVKM. J lost 4 bases, V lost 5 bases, and 14 bases had no gene match. This CDR3 is 17 amino acids long.

The chain links TRBV27 to TRBJ1-5; tentatively, D is TRBD1 (6 bases). Per the germline V gene, CDR1 is MNHEY and CDR2 is SMNVEV (reference sequence). Between the trimmed V and J ends, which lost 0 bases and 10 bases, there was a span of 13 bases. There are 14 residues in the CDR3. The DNA of the CDR3 is TGTGCCAGCAGTTTATCTGGGGGGCGGGTTCCCCAGCATTTT. This translates into CASSLSGGRVPQHF.

This clone has just one count. This chain uses TRBV2 with TRBJ1-2; possible D gene TRBD1, 5 bases. Germline V gene lookup returns CDR1 SNHLY and CDR2 FYNNEI. This CDR3 contains 16 residues. With 6 bases removed from V and 3 bases from J, the gap between germline ends came to 20 bases. CDR3: CASSNRPRDIDYGYTF. DNA for the CDR3: TGTGCCAGCAGCAACCGCCCCAGGGATATAGACTATGGCTACACCTTC.

This clone has a single count. The chain uses TRBV11-3 and TRBJ2-1, with a tentative D call TRBD2 (5 bases). V lost 5 bases and J lost 4, with 12 bases in between. There are 14 residues in the CDR3. Germline CDR1 is SGHNT and CDR2 is YENEEA. This chain's CDR3 is CASSLTRLYNEQFF. CDR3 DNA sequence: TGTGCCAGCAGCCTCACCCGACTATACAATGAGCAGTTCTTC.

The chain links TRBV27 to TRBJ1-2; TRBD1 aligns across 7 bases. CDR3 length: 14 residues. J lost 4 bases, V lost 5 bases, and 7 bases had no gene match. Germline assignment: CDR1 MNHEY and CDR2 SMNVEV (reference sequence). The CDR3 here is CASSPGTAPYGYTF. The CDR3 coding sequence is TGTGCCAGCAGTCCGGGGACAGCCCCCTATGGCTACACCTTC.

This chain links TRBV11-1 with TRBJ2-7; D could derive from TRBD1 or TRBD2 (5 bases each). From germline, CDR1 is SGHAT and CDR2 FQDESV (reference sequence). The CDR3 loop spans 18 amino acids. Between the trimmed V and J ends, which lost 5 bases and 4 bases, there was a span of 27 bases. This CDR3 reads CASSPYRFGATTLYEQYF. The CDR3 nucleotides are TGTGCCAGCAGCCCATATCGTTTCGGGGCGACCACCCTTTACGAGCAGTACTTC.

The J gene is TRBJ2-7, the V gene TRBV9, with 7 bases identical to TRBD2. Germline V gives CDR1 SGDLS, CDR2 YYNGEE. CDR3 length equals 15 residues. J was trimmed by 2 bases and V by 4 bases; bases with no gene match: 9. CDR3 bases: TGTGCCAGCAGCCCTCGACTAGCCCCTACCTACGAGCAGTACTTC. It encodes CASSPRLAPTYEQYF.

CDR3 protein: CASNVAGLSLGFNEQFF. The DNA of the CDR3 is TGCGCCAGCAATGTAGCGGGATTGAGTCTCGGGTTCAATGAGCAGTTCTTC. J is TRBJ2-1 and V is TRBV5-1, with 8 bases lining up with TRBD2. The trim removed 6 bases at V and 6 bases at J, leaving 17 bases unmatched. This CDR3 contains 17 residues. CDR1 is SGHRS and CDR2 is YFSETQ in the germline V gene. Filled out from reference TRBV5-1 and TRBJ2-1, the complete variable domain reads KAGVTQTPRYLIKTRGQQVTLSCSPISGHRSVSWYQQTPGQGLQFLFEYFSETQRNKGNFPGRFSGRQFSNSRSEMNVSTLELGDSALYLCASNVAGLSLGFNEQFFGPGTRLTVL.

This chain joins TRBV28 and TRBJ1-2, with a possible D match to TRBD1 (6 bases). Trimming took off 5 bases at V and 6 bases at J, with 22 bases between the two ends. This CDR3 is built from 16 residues. In germline, CDR1 is MDHEN, CDR2 SYDVKM. The chain's CDR3 is CASSLILPGGADGYTF. CDR3 DNA: TGTGCCAGCAGTCTGATTTTACCCGGGGGGGCGGATGGCTACACCTTC.

In regard to this clone: In the same sample, other DNA sequences code for this CDR3. The genes are TRBV15 and TRBJ1-5; D is possibly TRBD1 (6 bases). The CDR3 runs to 12 residues. Germline CDR1 LNHNV, CDR2 YYDKDF (reference sequence). Between the trimmed V and J ends, which lost 7 bases and 4 bases, there was a span of 8 bases. The CDR3 loop reads CATKGGNQPQHF. The CDR3 nucleotides read TGTGCCACCAAGGGGGGTAATCAGCCCCAGCATTTT.

The chain is built from TRBV7-3 and TRBJ2-2; 8 positions match TRBD2. The germline gives CDR1 SGHTA, CDR2 FQGTGA. The length of the CDR3 is 19 residues. With 0 bases clipped from V and 6 bases from J, the junction kept 15 bases outside the gene matches. In nucleotides, the CDR3 is TGTGCCAGCAGCTTAACCCAGCGGGAGCACAACCAGGAACCCGGGGAGCTGTTTTTT. Protein: CASSLTQREHNQEPGELFF.

This clone was seen once. CDR3 bases: TGTGCCAGCAGTTTAATGGCCCCTCTTGTGGGCAGGTTTGTAGTCACCGGGGGGGATACGCAGTATTTT. Encoded protein: CASSLMAPLVGRFVVTGGDTQYF. This sequence joins TRBV28 and TRBJ2-3, with 7 bases aligning to TRBD2. This CDR3 region has 23 residues. Germline trimming cut 2 bases from V and 6 bases from J; bases unmatched to any gene: 32. The germline CDR1 and CDR2 sequences are MDHEN and SYDVKM.

This chain joins TRBV10-3 and TRBJ2-7; the D is unclear. Germline CDR1 and CDR2: ENHRY and SYGVKD. The CDR3 runs to 14 residues. The ends were cut back, 3 bases at V and 5 bases at J, with 14 bases in the middle. The CDR3 bases are TGTGCCATCAGTGAACCGGGCGCCGTGGACGAGCAGTACTTC. It is translated as CAISEPGAVDEQYF.

This chain joins TRBV19 and TRBJ1-1; the D is unclear. Germline CDR1 reads LNHDA; CDR2 reads SQIVND (reference sequence). The germline V and J ends were trimmed by 3 bases and 0 bases, with 11 bases remaining between them. The CDR3 sequence is 15 residues long. In DNA form, the CDR3 reads TGTGCCAGTAGTATCTCCAGGAGCCTGAACACTGAAGCTTTCTTT. Protein product: CASSISRSLNTEAFF.

The chain combines TRBV7-9 with TRBJ2-5; D call uncertain. The CDR3 runs 13 residues. Germline assignment: CDR1 SEHNR and CDR2 FQNEAQ (reference sequence). V lost 4 bases and J 1 base, leaving 7 bases between the germline ends. CDR3 nucleotide sequence: TGTGCCAGCAGCTCCAACCTCCAAGAGACCCAGTACTTC. Its protein is CASSSNLQETQYF. Full variable domain (rest looked up from reference TRBV7-9 and TRBJ2-5): DTGVSQNPRHKITKRGQNVTFRCDPISEHNRLYWYRQTLGQGPEFLTYFQNEAQLEKSRLLSDRFSAERPKGSFSTLEIQRTEQGDSAMYLCASSSNLQETQYFGPGTRLLVL.

The J gene is TRBJ2-7, the V gene TRBV9; 8 positions agree with TRBD1. In germline, CDR1 is SGDLS, CDR2 YYNGEE. V gave up 3 bases and J gave up 3 bases; unmatched junction bases: 11. This CDR3 is 16 amino acids long. The CDR3 DNA follows: TGTGCCAGCAGCGGGAGCCGGGACAGGTCACACTACGAGCAGTACTTC. It specifies CASSGSRDRSHYEQYF.

The chain has TRBV10-3 and TRBJ1-1; no definite D call. This CDR3 spans 14 amino acids. Trimming cost V 3 bases and J 3 bases, with 11 bases left between them. CDR1 and CDR2 from the germline V gene are ENHRY and SYGVKD. This CDR3 reads CAISEEGSDTEAFF. In nucleotides, the CDR3 is TGTGCCATCAGTGAAGAGGGTTCGGACACTGAAGCTTTCTTT.

With regard to this clone: Within the sample, other DNA sequences also encode this same CDR3. The chain employs TRBV30 and TRBJ2-7; D unclear. Trimming left V 1 base short and J 4 bases short, with 5 bases between. The CDR3 is 11 residues long. Germline V lookup: CDR1 GTSNPN, CDR2 SVGIG (reference sequence). Written as DNA, the CDR3 is TGTGCCTGGAGTGAGGGTTACGAGCAGTACTTC. This sequence encodes CAWSEGYEQYF. Supplemented by reference TRBV30 and TRBJ2-7, the full variable domain reads SQTIHQWPATLVQPVGSPLSLECTVEGTSNPNLYWYRQAAGRGLQLLFYSVGIGQISSEVPQNLSASRPQDRQFILSSKKLLLSDSGFYLCAWSEGYEQYFGPGTRLTVT.

The gene calls are TRBV6-5 and TRBJ1-1, with D unclear. The CDR3 consists of 15 residues. Germline CDR1 and CDR2: MNHEY and SVGAGI. Trimming pared 0 bases from V and 4 bases from J, leaving 12 bases between. The chain's CDR3 is CASSYSRTLATEAFF. CDR3 DNA: TGTGCCAGCAGTTACTCGAGGACGCTTGCCACTGAAGCTTTCTTT.

The rearrangement uses TRBV27 and TRBJ2-1; possibly TRBD2 for D (5 bases). V lost 9 bases to trimming and J lost 2 bases, with 14 bases between them. From germline, CDR1 is MNHEY and CDR2 SMNVEV (reference sequence). The CDR3 totals 14 residues. The CDR3 here is CASSWTGAYNEQFF. CDR3 in DNA: TGTGCCAGTTCGTGGACTGGCGCCTACAATGAGCAGTTCTTC.

The V and J genes are TRBV10-3 and TRBJ2-3; 11 bases are a match to TRBD2. Germline CDR1 ENHRY, CDR2 SYGVKD. The CDR3 has 17 amino acids. V lost 4 bases and J lost 4; bases outside the gene matches: 10. The CDR3 loop reads CAISAERLAGTADTQYF. Here the CDR3 DNA reads TGTGCCATCAGTGCTGAGAGACTAGCGGGAACTGCAGATACGCAGTATTTT.

This clone was seen more than once but under ten times. This same CDR3 is encoded by further DNA sequences in the sample. The chain couples TRBV28 to TRBJ2-5; D is unresolved. Trimming removed 3 bases at V and 5 bases at J, with 4 bases between. The CDR3 has 11 amino acids. Germline CDR1 and CDR2: MDHEN and SYDVKM. The CDR3 spells CASSFGETQYF. The CDR3 region has the DNA TGTGCCAGCAGTTTCGGGGAGACCCAGTACTTC.

The chain couples TRBV10-3 to TRBJ2-3, with 11 bases lining up with TRBD2. Germline lookup yields CDR1 ENHRY and CDR2 SYGVKD. This CDR3 is 18 amino acids long. The trim removed 6 bases at V and 2 bases at J, leaving 13 bases unmatched. CDR3 DNA sequence: TGTGCCATCAGGACTCCGGGACTAGCGGAAGGGTTCACAGATACGCAGTATTTT. The encoded protein is CAIRTPGLAEGFTDTQYF.

With respect to this clone: Other DNA sequences in this specimen translate into the identical CDR3. This sequence joins TRBV7-8 and TRBJ1-5; weak D call: TRBD1 (5 bases). The CDR3 loop spans 13 amino acids. Germline V gives CDR1 SGHVS, CDR2 FQNEAQ. V was clipped by 1 base and J by 6 bases, with 7 bases between them. The CDR3 DNA reads TGTGCCAGCAGCTTAGTTGGGGGTCAGCCCCAGCATTTT. Protein product: CASSLVGGQPQHF.

The chain has TRBV10-2 and TRBJ2-7; 10 nucleotides match TRBD2. Germline V gene data show CDR1 as WSHSY and CDR2 as SAAADI. V lost 6 bases, J lost 1 base, and 3 bases stayed unmatched. The CDR3 runs 14 residues. This CDR3 is CASRPLAGSYEQYF. The CDR3 DNA is TGCGCCAGCAGACCACTAGCGGGATCCTACGAGCAGTACTTC.

Details on this clone: This sample also contains other DNA sequences that code for the same CDR3. The gene calls are TRBV7-3 and TRBJ2-5; no clear D gene. The V end lost 0 bases, the J end lost 0 bases, and 2 bases lay between the germline ends. The CDR3 totals 13 residues. CDR1 is SGHTA and CDR2 is FQGTGA in the germline V gene. The CDR3 DNA reads as TGTGCCAGCAGCTTAACGTACCAAGAGACCCAGTACTTC. This encodes CASSLTYQETQYF.